This T cell receptor (beta chain) is from a study of Tregs in tolerant kidney transplant recipients. Study-level findings and limits: The most relevant donor-specific Treg TCRbeta repertoire apparently came from expansion with activated donor B cells. Biological reproducibility was not directly addressed, but technical replication error appeared minimal. In tolerant patients, donor-specific Tregs outgrew total Tregs, suggesting antigen-driven expansion. Some patients' samples used different primers over time, so nucleotide sequences weren't comparable.

Clones were read by immunoSEQ multiplex PCR, and TCRdb kept only the in-frame ones, dropping some. In all, the sample yields about 11,000 clones. CDR3 length equals 16 residues. V gave up 5 bases and J gave up 0 bases; unmatched junction bases: 6. Germline V gives CDR1 LNHDA, CDR2 SQIVND (reference sequence). Note on this clone: Its antigen remains unidentified. The read ends 3 residues shy of where the CDR3 ends; the end is completed using the germline J gene.

The nonmyeloablative bone marrow transplants came from related graft donors, with transient mixed chimerism. J is TRBJ1-5 and V is TRBV19; 8 bases are a match to TRBD1. This specimen consisted of CD8+ T cells from blood (PBMCs), obtained 24 months after the transplant. This TCR came from a human patient who received a combined kidney and bone marrow transplant. Some of these T cells may belong to the graft donor. Here the CDR3 reads CASSPDRGYSNQPQHF. CDR3 bases read: TGTGCCAGTAGTCCAGACAGGGGCTATAGCAATCAGCCC.